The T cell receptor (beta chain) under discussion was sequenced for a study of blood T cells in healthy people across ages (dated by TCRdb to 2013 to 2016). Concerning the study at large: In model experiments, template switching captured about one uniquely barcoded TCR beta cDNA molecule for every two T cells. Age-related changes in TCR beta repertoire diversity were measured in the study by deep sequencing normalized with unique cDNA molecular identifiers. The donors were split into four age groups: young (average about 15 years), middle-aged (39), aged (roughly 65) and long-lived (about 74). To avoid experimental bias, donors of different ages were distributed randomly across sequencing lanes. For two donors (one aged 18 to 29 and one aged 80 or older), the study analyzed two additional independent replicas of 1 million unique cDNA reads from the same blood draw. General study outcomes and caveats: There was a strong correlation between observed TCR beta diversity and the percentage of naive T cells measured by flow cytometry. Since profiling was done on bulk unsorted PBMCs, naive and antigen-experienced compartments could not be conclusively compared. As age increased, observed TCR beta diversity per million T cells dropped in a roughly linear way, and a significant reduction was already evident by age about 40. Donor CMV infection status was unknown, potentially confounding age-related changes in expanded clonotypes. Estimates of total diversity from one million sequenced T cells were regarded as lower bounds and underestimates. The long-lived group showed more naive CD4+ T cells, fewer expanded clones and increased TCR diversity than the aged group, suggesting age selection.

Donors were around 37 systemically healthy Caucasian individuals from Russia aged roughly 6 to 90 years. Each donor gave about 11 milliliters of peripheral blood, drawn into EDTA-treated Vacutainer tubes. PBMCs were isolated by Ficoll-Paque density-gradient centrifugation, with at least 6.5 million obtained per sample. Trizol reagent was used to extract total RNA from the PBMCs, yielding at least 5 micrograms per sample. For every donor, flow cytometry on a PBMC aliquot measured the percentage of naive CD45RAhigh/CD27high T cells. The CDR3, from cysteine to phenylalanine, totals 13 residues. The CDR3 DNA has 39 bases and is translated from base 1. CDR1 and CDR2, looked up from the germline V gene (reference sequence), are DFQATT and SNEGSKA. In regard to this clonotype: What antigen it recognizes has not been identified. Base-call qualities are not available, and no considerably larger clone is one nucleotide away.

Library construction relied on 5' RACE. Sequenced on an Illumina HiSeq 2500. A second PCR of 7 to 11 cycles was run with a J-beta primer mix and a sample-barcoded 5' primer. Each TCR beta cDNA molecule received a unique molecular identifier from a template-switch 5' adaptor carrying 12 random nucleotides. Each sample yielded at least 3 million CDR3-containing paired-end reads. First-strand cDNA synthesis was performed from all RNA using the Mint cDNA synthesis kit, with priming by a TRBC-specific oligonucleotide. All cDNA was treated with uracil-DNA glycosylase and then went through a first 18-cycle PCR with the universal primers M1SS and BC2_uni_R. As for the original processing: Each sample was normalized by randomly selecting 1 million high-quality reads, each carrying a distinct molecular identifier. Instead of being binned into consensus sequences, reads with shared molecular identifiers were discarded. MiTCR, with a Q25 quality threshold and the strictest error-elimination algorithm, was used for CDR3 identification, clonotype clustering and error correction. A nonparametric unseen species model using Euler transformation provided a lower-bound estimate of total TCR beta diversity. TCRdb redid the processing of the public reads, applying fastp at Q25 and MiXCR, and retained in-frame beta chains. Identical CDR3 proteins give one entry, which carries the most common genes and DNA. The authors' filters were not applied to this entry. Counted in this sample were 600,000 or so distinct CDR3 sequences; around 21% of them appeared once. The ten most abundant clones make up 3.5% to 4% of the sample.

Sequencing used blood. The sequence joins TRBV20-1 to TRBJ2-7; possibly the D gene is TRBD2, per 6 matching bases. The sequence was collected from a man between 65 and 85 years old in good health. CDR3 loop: CTATGDPDYEQYF. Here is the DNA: TGCACCGCTACGGGGGACCCGGACTACGAGCAGTACTTC.